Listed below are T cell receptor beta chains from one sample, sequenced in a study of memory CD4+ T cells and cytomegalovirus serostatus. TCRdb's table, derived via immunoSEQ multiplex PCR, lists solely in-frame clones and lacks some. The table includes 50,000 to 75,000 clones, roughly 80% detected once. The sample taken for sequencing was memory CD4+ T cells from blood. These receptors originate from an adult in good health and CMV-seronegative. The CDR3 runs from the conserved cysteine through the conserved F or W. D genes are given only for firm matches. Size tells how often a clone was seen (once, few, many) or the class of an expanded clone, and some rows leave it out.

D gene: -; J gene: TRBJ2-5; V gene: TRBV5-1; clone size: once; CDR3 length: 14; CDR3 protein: CASSLAGTQETQYF; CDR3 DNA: TGCGCCAGCAGCTTGGCAGGGACCCAAGAGACCCAGTACTTC
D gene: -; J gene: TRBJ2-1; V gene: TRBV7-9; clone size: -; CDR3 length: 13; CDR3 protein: CASSLNGENEQFF; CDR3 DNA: TGTGCCAGCAGCTTAAACGGGGAAAATGAGCAGTTCTTC
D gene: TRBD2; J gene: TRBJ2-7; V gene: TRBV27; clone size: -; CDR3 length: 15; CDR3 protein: CASSPGTSGRAAQYF; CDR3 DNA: TGTGCCAGCAGCCCCGGGACTAGCGGGAGGGCGGCGCAGTACTTC
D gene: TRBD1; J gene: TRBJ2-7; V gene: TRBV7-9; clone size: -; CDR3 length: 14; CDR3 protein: CASSSQGEGSEQYF; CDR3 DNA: TGTGCCAGCAGCTCGCAGGGGGAAGGTAGCGAGCAGTACTTC
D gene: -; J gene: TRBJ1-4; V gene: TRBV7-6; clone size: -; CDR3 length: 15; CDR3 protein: CASSLVYSTNEKLFF; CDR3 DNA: TGTGCCAGCAGCTTAGTCTATTCAACTAATGAAAAACTGTTTTTT
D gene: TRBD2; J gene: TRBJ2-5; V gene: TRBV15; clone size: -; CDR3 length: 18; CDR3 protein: CATSRDPLAGMTGETQYF; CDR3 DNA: TGTGCCACCAGCAGAGATCCCCTAGCGGGAATGACGGGGGAGACCCAGTACTTC
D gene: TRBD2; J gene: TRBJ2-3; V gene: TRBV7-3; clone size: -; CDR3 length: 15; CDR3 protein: CASSLGLAGTDTQYF; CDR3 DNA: TGTGCCAGCAGCCTCGGACTAGCGGGCACAGATACGCAGTATTTT
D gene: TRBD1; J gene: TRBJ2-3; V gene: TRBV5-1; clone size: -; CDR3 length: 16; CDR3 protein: CASSTYRDRVTDTQYF; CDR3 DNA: TGCGCCAGCAGCACCTACCGGGACAGGGTGACAGATACGCAGTATTTT
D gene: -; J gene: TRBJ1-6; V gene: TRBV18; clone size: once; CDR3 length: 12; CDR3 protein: CASSPAGSPLHF; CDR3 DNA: TGTGCCAGCTCACCGGCTGGTTCACCCCTCCACTTT
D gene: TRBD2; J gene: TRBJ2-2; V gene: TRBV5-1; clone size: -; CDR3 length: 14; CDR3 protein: CASSLVAGAGELFF; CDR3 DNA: TGCGCCAGCAGCTTGGTAGCGGGAGCCGGGGAGCTGTTTTTT
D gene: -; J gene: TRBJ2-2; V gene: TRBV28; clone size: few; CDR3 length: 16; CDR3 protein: CASSLWTGANTGELFF; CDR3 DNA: TGTGCCAGCAGTTTATGGACAGGCGCGAACACCGGGGAGCTGTTTTTT
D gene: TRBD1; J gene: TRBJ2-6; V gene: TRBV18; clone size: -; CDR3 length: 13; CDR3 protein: CASSPGQGNVLTF; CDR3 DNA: TGTGCCAGCTCACCAGGACAGGGTAACGTCCTGACTTTC
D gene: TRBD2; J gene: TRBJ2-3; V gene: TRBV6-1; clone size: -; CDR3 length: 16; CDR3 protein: CASSELAGGSTDTQYF; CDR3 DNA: TGTGCCAGCAGTGAACTAGCGGGGGGGAGCACAGATACGCAGTATTTT
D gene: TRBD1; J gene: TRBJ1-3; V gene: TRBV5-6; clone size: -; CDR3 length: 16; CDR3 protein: CASSWGQGYSGNTIYF; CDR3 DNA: TGTGCCAGCAGCTGGGGACAGGGCTACTCTGGAAACACCATATATTTT
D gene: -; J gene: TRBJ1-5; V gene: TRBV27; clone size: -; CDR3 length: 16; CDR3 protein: CASSFKPPPQGRPQHF; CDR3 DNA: TGTGCCAGCAGTTTCAAACCCCCCCCACAGGGTCGGCCCCAGCATTTT
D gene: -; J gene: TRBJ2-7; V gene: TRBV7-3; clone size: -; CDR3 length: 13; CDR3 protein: CASSPRRGAEQYF; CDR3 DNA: TGTGCCAGCAGCCCGCGACGGGGGGCCGAGCAGTACTTC
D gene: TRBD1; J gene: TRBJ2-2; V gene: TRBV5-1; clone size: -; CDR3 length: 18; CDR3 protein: CASSLVARGRSSTGELFF; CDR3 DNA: TGCGCCAGCAGCTTGGTTGCCAGGGGGCGATCTTCCACCGGGGAGCTGTTTTTT
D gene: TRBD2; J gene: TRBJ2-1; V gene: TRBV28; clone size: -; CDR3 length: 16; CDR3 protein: CASSPQGLAGVGKQFF; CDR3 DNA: TGTGCCAGCAGTCCCCAGGGACTAGCGGGAGTGGGTAAGCAGTTCTTC
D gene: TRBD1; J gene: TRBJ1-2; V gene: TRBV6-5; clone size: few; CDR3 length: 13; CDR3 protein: CASSQTGNYGYTF; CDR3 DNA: TGTGCCAGCAGCCAGACAGGGAACTATGGCTACACCTTC
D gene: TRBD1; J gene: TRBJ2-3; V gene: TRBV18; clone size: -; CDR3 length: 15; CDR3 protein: CASSPPRQGSDTQYF; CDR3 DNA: TGTGCCAGCTCACCACCGAGACAGGGGTCAGATACGCAGTATTTT
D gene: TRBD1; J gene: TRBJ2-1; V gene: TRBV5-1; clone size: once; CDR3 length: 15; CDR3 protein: CASSPSGQGSNEQFF; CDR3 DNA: TGCGCCAGCAGCCCTAGCGGACAGGGGTCCAATGAGCAGTTCTTC
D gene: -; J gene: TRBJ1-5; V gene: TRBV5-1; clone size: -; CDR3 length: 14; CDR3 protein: CASSLAPGNQPQHF; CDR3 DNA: TGCGCCAGCAGCTTGGCGCCCGGGAATCAGCCCCAGCATTTT
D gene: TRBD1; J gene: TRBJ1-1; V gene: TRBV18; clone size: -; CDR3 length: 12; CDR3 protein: CASSQWDSEAFF; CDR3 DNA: TGTGCCAGCTCACAATGGGACAGTGAAGCTTTCTTT
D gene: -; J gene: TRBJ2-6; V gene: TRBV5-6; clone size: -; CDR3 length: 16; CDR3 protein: CASSAGHLSGANVLTF; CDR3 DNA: TGTGCCAGCAGCGCGGGGCACCTCTCTGGGGCCAACGTCCTGACTTTC
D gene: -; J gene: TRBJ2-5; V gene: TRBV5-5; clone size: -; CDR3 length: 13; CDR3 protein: CASSLGGKETQYF; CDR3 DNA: TGTGCCAGCAGCTTGGGGGGTAAAGAGACCCAGTACTTC
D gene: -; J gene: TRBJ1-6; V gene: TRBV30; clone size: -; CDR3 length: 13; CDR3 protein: CAWSGEGESPLHF; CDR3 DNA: TGTGCCTGGAGTGGGGAGGGGGAATCACCCCTCCACTTT
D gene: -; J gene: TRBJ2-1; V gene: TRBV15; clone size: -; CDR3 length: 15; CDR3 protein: CATSRGVGAVDEQFF; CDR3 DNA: TGTGCCACCAGCAGAGGTGTGGGGGCCGTGGATGAGCAGTTCTTC
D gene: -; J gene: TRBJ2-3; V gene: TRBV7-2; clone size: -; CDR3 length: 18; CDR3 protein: CASSLGGSWRRSTDTQYF; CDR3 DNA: TGTGCCAGCAGCTTAGGAGGCTCTTGGCGGAGAAGCACAGATACGCAGTATTTT
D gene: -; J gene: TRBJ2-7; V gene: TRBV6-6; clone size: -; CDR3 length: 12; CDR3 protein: CASSYSQYEQYF; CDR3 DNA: TGTGCCAGCAGTTACTCGCAATACGAGCAGTACTTC
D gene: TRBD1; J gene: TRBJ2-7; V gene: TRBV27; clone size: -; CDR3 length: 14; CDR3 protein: CASSSRQGAYEQYF; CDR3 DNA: TGTGCCAGCAGTTCCAGACAGGGGGCTTACGAGCAGTACTTC
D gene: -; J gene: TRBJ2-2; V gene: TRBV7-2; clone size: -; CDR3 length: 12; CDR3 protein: CASSPRLGELFF; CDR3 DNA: TGTGCCAGCAGCCCCCGATTGGGGGAGCTGTTTTTT
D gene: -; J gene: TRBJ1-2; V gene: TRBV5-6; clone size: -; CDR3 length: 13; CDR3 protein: CASSLGRGYGYTF; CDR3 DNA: TGTGCCAGCAGCTTGGGCAGGGGCTATGGCTACACCTTC
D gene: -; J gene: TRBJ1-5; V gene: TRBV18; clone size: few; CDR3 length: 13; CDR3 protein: CASSPDGNQPQHF; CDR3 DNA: TGTGCCAGCTCACCAGATGGGAATCAGCCCCAGCATTTT
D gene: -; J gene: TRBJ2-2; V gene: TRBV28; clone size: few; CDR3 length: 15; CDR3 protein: CASSSGGSNTGELFF; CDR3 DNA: TGTGCCAGCAGTTCCGGTGGCTCGAACACCGGGGAGCTGTTTTTT
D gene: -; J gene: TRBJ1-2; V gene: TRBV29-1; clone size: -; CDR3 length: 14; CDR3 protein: CSVELVGNGYGYTF; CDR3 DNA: TGCAGCGTTGAGTTGGTGGGGAACGGCTATGGCTACACCTTC
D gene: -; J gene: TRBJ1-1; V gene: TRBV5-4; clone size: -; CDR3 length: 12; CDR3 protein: CASSFWESEAFF; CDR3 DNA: TGTGCCAGCAGTTTTTGGGAGTCTGAAGCTTTCTTT
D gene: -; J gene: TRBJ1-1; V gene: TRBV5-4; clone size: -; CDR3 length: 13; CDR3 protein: CASIGLPDTEAFF; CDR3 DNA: TGTGCCAGCATCGGGCTACCTGACACTGAAGCTTTCTTT
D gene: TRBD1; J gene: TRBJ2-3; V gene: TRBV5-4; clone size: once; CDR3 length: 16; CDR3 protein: CASSSPQGFSTDTQYF; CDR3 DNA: TGTGCCAGCAGCTCCCCACAGGGGTTTAGCACAGATACGCAGTATTTT
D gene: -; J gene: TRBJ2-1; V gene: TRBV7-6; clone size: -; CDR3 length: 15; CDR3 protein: CASSRRRMGNNEQFF; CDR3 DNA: TGTGCCAGCAGCCGCAGGAGGATGGGGAACAATGAGCAGTTCTTC
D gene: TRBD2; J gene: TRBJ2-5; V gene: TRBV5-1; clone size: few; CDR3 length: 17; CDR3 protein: CASTPGTSGAGRETQYF; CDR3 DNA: TGCGCCAGCACCCCCGGGACTAGCGGGGCCGGTCGGGAGACCCAGTACTTC